The clone carrying this T cell receptor (beta chain) was detected many times. Its antigen remains unidentified. Patients counted as stable if ophthalmopathy did not develop within 18 months. Diagnostic decisions used clinical symptoms, serum thyroxine and TRAb, thyroid ultrasound and orbital computed tomography. The sample is drawn from a study of T cells in Graves' hyperthyroidism and ophthalmopathy. Background on the study: Prior to any treatment, at the point of initial diagnosis, peripheral blood was collected. Study outcomes and limitations: Onset of ophthalmopathy came a median around 7.1 months after the model predicted it.

V gave up 3 bases and J gave up 4 bases; unmatched junction bases: 4. This CDR3 contains 13 residues. Germline V gene data show CDR1 as GTSNPN and CDR2 as SVGIG (reference sequence). Using RNA transcripts as the source, TCR beta CDR3 regions were amplified. HTBI primers were used for first-round RT-PCR of the TCR CDR3. TCRdb re-called the multiplex PCR reads with MiXCR, one entry per CDR3 protein. The sample contains hundreds of thousands of distinct CDR3 sequences, about 13% of which appear only once. Source material: blood. This receptor was obtained from a woman in her late teens or twenties with Graves' hyperthyroidism. This sequence joins TRBV30 and TRBJ2-7; 9 bases map to TRBD1. CDR3 protein: CAWSDDRGYEQYF. CDR3 sequence (DNA): TGTGCCTGGAGCGACGACAGGGGGTACGAGCAGTACTTC. The whole variable domain, filled in from reference TRBV30 and TRBJ2-7, reads SQTIHQWPATLVQPVGSPLSLECTVEGTSNPNLYWYRQAAGRGLQLLFYSVGIGQISSEVPQNLSASRPQDRQFILSSKKLLLSDSGFYLCAWSDDRGYEQYFGPGTRLTVT.